This T cell receptor beta chain is drawn from a study of blood T cell repertoires in COVID-19. The overall study: Samples representing acute and convalescent COVID-19 were sourced from the United States, Italy and Spain. The cDNA or gDNA used as material had been derived from T cells, B-cell-depleted T cells, or PBMCs.

V gave up 6 bases and J gave up 0 bases, with 12 bases separating them. Germline CDR1 and CDR2: SGHVS and FQNEAQ. The CDR3 extends over 15 amino acids. Original processing notes: Reference gene primer amplification in the assay estimated nucleated cell counts. The repertoire was sequenced with immunoSEQ multiplex PCR; TCRdb's copy has only in-frame clones and lacks some. That table supplies the V and J calls and clone size; D and trimming were determined from the DNA. The sample consists of some 120,000 clones, around four fifths of them appearing once. This sequence originates from a man younger than 45 with acute or convalescent COVID-19. The sample comprised peripheral blood. The chain recombines TRBV7-8 with TRBJ1-5, with TRBD1 as a possible D gene (5 bases). Here the CDR3 reads CASSPGLHSNQPQHF. CDR3 in DNA: TGTGCCAGCAGTCCAGGGTTGCATAGCAATCAGCCCCAGCATTTT.